What follows is one T cell receptor (beta chain) and its context. Antigen: not known. The same CDR3 arises from other DNA sequences in this sample as well. CDR3 length equals 18 residues. Germline V gene data show CDR1 as KGHSH and CDR2 as LQKENI. V was trimmed by 11 bases and J by 0 bases, leaving 28 bases between them. Both 60 Vbeta primers and 13 Jbeta primers went into the PCR. Sequenced by immunoSEQ multiplex PCR; TCRdb stores in-frame clones only, minus some. Recorded for this sample: 60,000 to 100,000 clones. These data originate in a study of cytomegalovirus exposure and HLA in healthy donors. Study-level results: What TCR beta sequences reportedly achieved was accurate prediction of HLA-A and HLA-B alleles in most subjects.

This TCR came from a man aged 25-45 years in good health and CMV-seronegative. The rearrangement joins TRBV18 to TRBJ1-2; the D is unclear. Sequenced input: PBMCs. The CDR3 spells CALSPYARLILANYGYTF. CDR3 in DNA: TGTGCCCTTTCGCCATACGCTCGGCTAATCCTAGCTAACTATGGCTACACCTTC.